The 3 T cell receptor beta chains given below trace back to one sample, sequenced in a study of control samples from healthy donors and cancer patients. The table came from immunoSEQ multiplex PCR; TCRdb's copy has only in-frame clones and leaves some out. The sample yields roughly 90,000 clones, approximately 93% seen once. Sample: blood. These receptor sequences come from a woman younger than 45 in good health.

This clone has only one observation. This rearrangement joins TRBV5-4 to TRBJ2-7; tentative D call: TRBD2 (6 bases). Deletions cut 2 bases from V and 0 bases from J, with 27 bases between. This CDR3 is 20 amino acids long. Germline CDR1 reads SGHNT; CDR2 reads YYREEE (reference sequence). Here the CDR3 DNA reads TGTGCCAGCAGCTTAACAGGAACACTAGCTGGGATTTATCGCTCCTACGAGCAGTACTTC. Encoded protein: CASSLTGTLAGIYRSYEQYF.

This clone showed up just once. The chain uses TRBV29-1 and TRBJ1-2; the match to TRBD1 covers 8 bases. The V gene's germline CDR1 is SQVTM and CDR2 ANQGSEA. Trimming took 3 bases from V and 5 from J; bases not matched to a gene: 2. This CDR3 has 12 amino acids. The CDR3 reads CSVDGTGYGYTF. The CDR3 DNA reads as TGCAGCGTTGACGGGACAGGATATGGCTACACCTTC.

V and J are TRBV10-3 and TRBJ1-2; 10 nucleotides line up with TRBD1. The CDR3 length is 15 residues. The V gene's germline CDR1 is ENHRY and CDR2 SYGVKD. V was pared by 3 bases and J by 5 bases, with 6 bases of the junction left unmatched. CDR3 bases: TGTGCCATCAGTGACCCGACAGGGGGCGTTTATGGCTACACCTTC. Amino acids: CAISDPTGGVYGYTF.